The present TCR beta chain was sequenced within a study of long-term antiretroviral therapy in people with HIV (dated by TCRdb to the early 2020s). Study-wide context: The earliest samples were collected roughly a decade before the 2015 WHO recommendation for immediate ART, at a time when ART was usually postponed until CD4 counts fell. This retrospective serial study examined whether starting ART and sustained HIV suppression were associated with changes in the composition and diversity of the TRB repertoire in peripheral blood. From fewer than 35 adults with confirmed HIV infection, the cohort provided roughly 200 cryopreserved PBMC samples, gathered serially across a mean of approximately six years (range 1-12). Among the 30 to 35 participants with HIV, eleven were female. No cross-contamination during QIAcube processing was seen in test extractions of a monoclonal T-cell line run alongside about 33 polyclonal samples.

The immunoSEQ hsTCRB v3.0 assay was used at survey level resolution to sequence the TRB variable region. TRB sequencing targeted a depth of roughly 35,000-55,000 T-cell genomes per sample. An Illumina MiSeq with a v3 150-cycle kit was used to sequence the pooled TRB libraries. The original pipeline was this. Repertoire analysis was run in R within a reproducible Nextflow workflow that covered QC, data transformation and analysis. LymphoSeq2, an R package for exploring AIRR-Seq data, was used to implement the custom analyses. A handful of samples that yielded fewer than 5000 total TRB sequences were excluded, so that 150 to 200 HIV repertoires were analyzed. Of the roughly 180 retained HIV repertoires, over 55 were collected before and under 150 after ART initiation. Repertoires were downsampled to 5000 TRB nucleotide sequences, and summary statistics were averaged over 100 downsampling iterations. TRB sequences were retained for analysis only if CDR3 regions of at least seven amino acids were present. Two measures captured diversity: a Shannon entropy-derived clonality score and the Gini coefficient. In repertoire networks, the top 5000 CDR3 amino acid sequences were linked whenever an edit distance of one separated two sequences. GLIPH2 predicted antigen specificity groups and MHC restriction for TRB CDR3 amino acid sequences. Known CMV, EBV, HIV or tissue antigen associations were flagged by matching CDR3 amino acid sequences against VDJdb and McPAS-TCR. Pre-ART, post-ART and control groups were compared with Wilcoxon signed-rank tests and Holm-Bonferroni correction. This is the immuneACCESS table as TCRdb keeps it, with only in-frame sequences that have V and J called. A part of the clones is gone; compared with another copy, unresolved V genes explain less than half, and the rest is unexplained. That table gives V, J and clone size, and the DNA gave D and trimming. The sample table shows about 33,000 clones, and around 80% are seen once. The ten largest clones add up to about 7.6% of the sample.

At the junction V is shortened by 1 base and J by 1 base, with 16 bases in between. CDR3 length: 17 amino acids, cysteine to phenylalanine. The entry retains the CDR3 DNA only, 51 bases that are in frame from base 1. The germline V gene (reference sequence) sets CDR1 to SEHNR and CDR2 to FQNEAQ. Overall study results and their limits: Inferences about post-ART repertoire changes were limited because no data were available on ART adherence, viral resistance or therapy changes. Expanded TRB clones identified before ART initiation dominated the repertoire across all time points, though the dominance fluctuated and decreased in many PLHIV after ART. HIV repertoires had narrower CDR3 length ranges than controls, and the network structure suggested an antigen-experienced repertoire that shifted only slightly toward naive after ART. The samples span the years 2004 to 2017, and the ART regimens used may be less effective than current regimens. Because pre-ART samples had limited cell numbers, unsorted PBMC were profiled rather than sorted CD4+ and CD8+ T cells. Starting ART was linked to a significant rise in TRB diversity, yet even with long-term ART the diversity remained significantly lower than in transplant donor controls. Because PBMC availability was limited, only the TCR beta chain was sequenced, with no alpha chain pairing.

Inclusion was restricted to participants for whom at least one PBMC sample before ART initiation and at least two post-ART samples were available. All participants with HIV were treated in the United States of America. Before DNA extraction, cryopreserved samples containing about 1-10 million PBMC were thawed and washed. At the time of the earliest PBMC sample, participants with HIV were aged between about 23 and 54 years. Each participant contributed PBMC samples from 1-4 timepoints before ART initiation and 2-8 timepoints after ART initiation, with a median of 7 samples. For every participant, serial HIV viral load, CD4+ T-cell count, ART history and demographic data were obtained. Genomic DNA was extracted from unsorted PBMC with a Qiagen kit on a QIAcube, processed in batches of 12 samples. This clone has a handful of counts. The antigen it binds to is not known. It has no much larger one-base neighbor in the sample; base qualities were not kept.

The sequence was collected from a woman aged 45-65 years with HIV. The sequences come from unsorted PBMCs, collected 2 years after starting antiretroviral therapy. The V and J segments used are TRBV7-9 and TRBJ2-5; no D gene can be assigned with confidence. The CDR3 loop reads CASSLGLWGNGQETQYF. The DNA sequence is as follows: TGTGCCAGCAGCTTAGGATTGTGGGGAAATGGCCAAGAGACCCAGTACTTC.